The clone carrying this T cell receptor (beta chain) was seen many times. What it binds is not known. Researchers amplified the TCR beta CDR3 regions from RNA transcripts. RT-PCR in the first round (using the HTBI primer set) targeted the TCR CDR3. TCRdb reprocessed the multiplex PCR reads via MiXCR and lists one record per CDR3 protein. The sample lists over 500,000 distinct CDR3 sequences, 15% to 20% occurring once. Thyroid ultrasound and orbital computed tomography, with clinical symptoms and serum thyroxine and TRAb, informed diagnoses. This sample is drawn from a study of T cells in Graves' hyperthyroidism and ophthalmopathy. Notes on the study in general: Separating ophthalmopathy from stable hyperthyroidism was achieved by a 13 V-J model. Ophthalmopathy was identified by the model a median approximately 6.4 months ahead of onset.

The germline CDR1 and CDR2 sequences are SGHRS and YFSETQ. The length of the CDR3 is 15 residues. V lost 0 bases to trimming and J lost 4 bases, with 12 bases between them. The rearrangement uses TRBV5-1 and TRBJ2-3; the D gene is possibly TRBD1 (6 bases). This TCR derives from a woman between 18 and 29 years old with Graves' ophthalmopathy. Sequenced sample: blood. For the CDR3, the DNA is TGCGCCAGCAGCTTGGCCATGGGGGCGGCAGATACGCAGTATTTT. This sequence encodes CASSLAMGAADTQYF.